This T cell receptor beta chain was documented in a study of PD-1 blockade in mismatch repair-deficient tumors. Study observations and caveats: Three of seven peptides expanded clones, giving over 130 unique blood TCRs. Rapid post-treatment expansion, then contraction, generally preceding radiologic response, marked tumor-resident clones.

V was cut by 2 bases and J by 3 bases, with 8 bases left in between. In germline, CDR1 is SGHRS, CDR2 YFSETQ. CDR3 length equals 13 residues. Specified time point: 10-day in vitro stimulation with candidate neoantigen peptide 5. Generated by immunoSEQ multiplex PCR, the TCRdb table keeps only in-frame clones and is missing some. This table has some 16,000 clones, roughly four fifths appearing once. In its sample, this clone was seen once. The target antigen is unknown. The sample was cells cultured in vitro, taken from a patient treated with pembrolizumab. The clonotype originates from an adult with mismatch repair-deficient cancer. This chain uses TRBV5-1 with TRBJ1-1, with D uncertain. The CDR3 sequence: CASSFSQDTEAFF. The CDR3 nucleotides are TGCGCCAGCAGCTTTTCGCAAGACACTGAAGCTTTCTTT.